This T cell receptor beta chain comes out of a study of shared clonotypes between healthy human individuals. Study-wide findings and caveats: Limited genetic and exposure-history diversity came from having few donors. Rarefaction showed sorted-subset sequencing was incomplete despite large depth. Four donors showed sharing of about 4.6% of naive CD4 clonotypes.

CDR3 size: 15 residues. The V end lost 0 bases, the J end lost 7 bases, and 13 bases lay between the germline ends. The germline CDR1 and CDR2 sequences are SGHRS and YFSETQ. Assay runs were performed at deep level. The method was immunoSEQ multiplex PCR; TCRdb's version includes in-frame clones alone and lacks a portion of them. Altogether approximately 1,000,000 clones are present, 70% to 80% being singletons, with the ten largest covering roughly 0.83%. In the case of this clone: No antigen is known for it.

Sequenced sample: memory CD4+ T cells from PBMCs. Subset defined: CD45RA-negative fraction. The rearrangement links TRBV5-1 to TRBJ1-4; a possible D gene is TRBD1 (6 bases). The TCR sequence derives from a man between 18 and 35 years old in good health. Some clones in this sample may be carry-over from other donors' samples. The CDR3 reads CASSLAGGRSEKLFF. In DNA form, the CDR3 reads TGCGCCAGCAGCTTGGCCGGGGGCCGGAGTGAAAAACTGTTTTTT.